The rows below give T cell receptor beta chains drawn from one sample of a study of T cells in Graves' hyperthyroidism and ophthalmopathy. TCRdb used MiXCR to reprocess the multiplex PCR reads, holding one entry per CDR3 protein. There are hundreds of thousands of distinct CDR3 sequences in the sample; around 15% occur only once, and 10% to 13% lies in the top ten. The sample comprised blood. The receptor set was obtained from a woman under 30 with Graves' hyperthyroidism. Both conserved end residues are part of each CDR3. D genes are given only for firm matches. Expanded clones are given a class, and other clones once, few, many or no size at all.

D: -; size: -; J: TRBJ1-2; V: TRBV29-1; DNA: TGCAGCGCCAGGACAGATTATGGCTACACCTTC; CDR3: CSARTDYGYTF
D: -; size: -; J: TRBJ1-3; V: TRBV4-3; DNA: TGCGCCAGCAGCCAAGAGGGGGTAATGGTCGCTACTGGAAACACCATATATTTT; CDR3: CASSQEGVMVATGNTIYF
D: -; size: few; J: TRBJ1-5; V: TRBV6-2/TRBV6-3; DNA: TGTGCCAGCAGTTACTCGGGCAGGAATCAGCCCCAGCATTTT; CDR3: CASSYSGRNQPQHF
D: -; size: few; J: TRBJ2-1; V: TRBV18; DNA: TGTGCCAGCTCACCGAGACTAGGGGATGGTGAGCAGTTCTTC; CDR3: CASSPRLGDGEQFF
D: -; size: -; J: TRBJ2-5; V: TRBV11-3; DNA: TGTGCCAGCAGCTTTTGGGACCGGGACGAAGAGACCCAGTACTTC; CDR3: CASSFWDRDEETQYF
D: -; size: many; J: TRBJ2-7; V: TRBV7-8; DNA: TGTGCCAGCAGCTTCGCGGAGAACTACGAGCAGTACTTC; CDR3: CASSFAENYEQYF
D: -; size: few; J: TRBJ2-6; V: TRBV27; DNA: TGTGCCAGCACCGCACGAAACACCGCTGGGGCCAACGTCCTGACTTTC; CDR3: CASTARNTAGANVLTF
D: TRBD1; size: -; J: TRBJ1-6; V: TRBV6-1; DNA: TGTGCCATCCAACAGGGGTGGAATTCACCCCTCCACTTT; CDR3: CAIQQGWNSPLHF
D: -; size: -; J: TRBJ2-1; V: TRBV6-6; DNA: TGTGCCAGCAGTTACTCCCCCTACAATGAGCAGTTCTTC; CDR3: CASSYSPYNEQFF
D: -; size: -; J: TRBJ1-5; V: TRBV28; DNA: TGTGCCAGCAGTTTAGGTCGGGAAAGACAGCCCCAGCATTTT; CDR3: CASSLGRERQPQHF
D: -; size: -; J: TRBJ1-2; V: TRBV11-2; DNA: TGTGCCAGCAGCCCCCCGGGGGGCCAGGGCTACACCTTC; CDR3: CASSPPGGQGYTF
D: -; size: -; J: TRBJ1-4; V: TRBV7-6; DNA: TGTGCCAGCAGCTTAGGGCGGGGGCGGGAGCTCGCAACTAATGAAAAACTGTTTTTT; CDR3: CASSLGRGRELATNEKLFF
D: -; size: many; J: TRBJ2-3; V: TRBV3-1; DNA: TGTGCCAGCAGCCTACTGCGTCTCGCAGATACGCAGTATTTT; CDR3: CASSLLRLADTQYF
D: TRBD2; size: many; J: TRBJ2-7; V: TRBV20-1; DNA: TGCAGTGCTAGAGTCCCGGGACTAGCCAGGAGCTCCTACGAGCAGTACTTC; CDR3: CSARVPGLARSSYEQYF
D: -; size: few; J: TRBJ2-7; V: TRBV7-8; DNA: TGTGCCAGCAGTTCTTACAGACTCTCCGGCGGCGAGCAGTACTTC; CDR3: CASSSYRLSGGEQYF
D: -; size: few; J: TRBJ1-5; V: TRBV7-8; DNA: TGTGCCAGCAGCTCCCCCAAGGGGGGGATCAATCAGCCCCAGCATTTT; CDR3: CASSSPKGGINQPQHF
D: -; size: few; J: TRBJ2-1; V: TRBV7-9; DNA: TGTGCCAGCAGCTTCCCCCTACTGGTAAGCGATGAGCAGTTCTTC; CDR3: CASSFPLLVSDEQFF
D: -; size: few; J: TRBJ1-2; V: TRBV20-1; DNA: TGCAGTGCTAGAGGTTACCGGGACACCAGCTATGGCTACACCTTC; CDR3: CSARGYRDTSYGYTF
D: -; size: many; J: TRBJ2-7; V: TRBV12-3/TRBV12-4; DNA: TGTGCCAGCAGTTTTACCCCCGGGGAGGCCTACGAGCAGTACTTC; CDR3: CASSFTPGEAYEQYF
D: -; size: -; J: TRBJ2-7; V: TRBV14; DNA: TGTGCCAGCAGCCAAGATTTGAGACTGGGGCAGTACTTC; CDR3: CASSQDLRLGQYF
D: -; size: few; J: TRBJ2-1; V: TRBV6-5; DNA: TGTGCCAGCAGTTACTGGGGGGCGAGGAACAATGAGCAGTTCTTC; CDR3: CASSYWGARNNEQFF
D: TRBD2; size: few; J: TRBJ2-3; V: TRBV12-3/TRBV12-4; DNA: TGTGCCAGCAGTAGGGGTTACGACGACTCTAGCGGATACACAGATACGCAGTATTTT; CDR3: CASSRGYDDSSGYTDTQYF
D: -; size: -; J: TRBJ2-5; V: TRBV4-1; DNA: TGCGCCAGCAGCCATAGGGCAGGGGCAGAGACCCAGTACTTC; CDR3: CASSHRAGAETQYF
D: -; size: few; J: TRBJ2-6; V: TRBV2; DNA: TGTGCCAGCGGGATTCCCTCTGGGGCCAACGTCCTGACTTTC; CDR3: CASGIPSGANVLTF
D: -; size: many; J: TRBJ1-1; V: TRBV10-3; DNA: TGTGCCATCAGTGAGTCAGGGGAAATGAACACTGAAGCTTTCTTT; CDR3: CAISESGEMNTEAFF
D: -; size: many; J: TRBJ1-2; V: TRBV13; DNA: TGTGCCAGCAGCTTGATATTCCAGAGCTATGGCTACACCTTC; CDR3: CASSLIFQSYGYTF
D: -; size: few; J: TRBJ1-3; V: TRBV12-3/TRBV12-4; DNA: TGTGCCAGCAGTTTTTTTCTGTACGCGGGGGGGAGAAACACCATATATTTT; CDR3: CASSFFLYAGGRNTIYF
D: -; size: -; J: TRBJ1-4; V: TRBV6-1; DNA: TGTGCCAGCAGTGAAGATCGGCGGATCGTTGCAACTAATGAAAAACTGTTTTTT; CDR3: CASSEDRRIVATNEKLFF
D: -; size: -; J: TRBJ2-3; V: TRBV20-1; DNA: TGCAGTGCTAGGTCCTCAGCAGATACGCAGTATTTT; CDR3: CSARSSADTQYF
D: TRBD1; size: -; J: TRBJ2-7; V: TRBV25-1; DNA: TGTGCCAGCAGTGATCCTCAGACAGGGAACTACGAGCAGTACTTC; CDR3: CASSDPQTGNYEQYF
D: -; size: few; J: TRBJ2-7; V: TRBV7-9; DNA: TGTGCCAGCAGCCCTCTGGGGCAGGGATACGAGCAGTACTTC; CDR3: CASSPLGQGYEQYF
D: -; size: -; J: TRBJ1-1; V: TRBV5-5; DNA: TGTGCCAGCAGATTAGGGGTGTTGGGCACTGAAGCTTTCTTT; CDR3: CASRLGVLGTEAFF
D: -; size: -; J: TRBJ2-3; V: TRBV28; DNA: TGTGCCAGCAGTCCAACAGGGCTCGGGGGCACAGATACGCAGTATTTT; CDR3: CASSPTGLGGTDTQYF
D: TRBD2; size: many; J: TRBJ2-7; V: TRBV13; DNA: TGTGCCAGCAGCCTGGGTCCCCGACTAGCGGGAAGCGAGCAGTACTTC; CDR3: CASSLGPRLAGSEQYF
D: TRBD1; size: many; J: TRBJ2-7; V: TRBV3-1; DNA: TGTGCCAGCAGCCAAGCGGGACAGGGGAGATCCGAGCAGTACTTC; CDR3: CASSQAGQGRSEQYF
D: TRBD1; size: many; J: TRBJ2-7; V: TRBV7-2; DNA: TGTGCCAGCAGCTTGTCCGGGACAGAGAATTACGAGCAGTACTTC; CDR3: CASSLSGTENYEQYF
D: -; size: many; J: TRBJ2-7; V: TRBV20-1; DNA: TGCAGTGCTAGAGATGAACAGGCCTCCTACGAGCAGTACTTC; CDR3: CSARDEQASYEQYF
D: TRBD2; size: many; J: TRBJ2-1; V: TRBV7-9; DNA: TGTGCCAGCACCTCAAGCGGGAGGGGGCACAATGAGCAGTTCTTC; CDR3: CASTSSGRGHNEQFF
D: -; size: many; J: TRBJ2-2; V: TRBV7-9; DNA: TGTGCCAGCAGCTCTTACAGGAACACCGGGGAGCTGTTTTTT; CDR3: CASSSYRNTGELFF
D: -; size: -; J: TRBJ2-2; V: TRBV20-1; DNA: TGCAGTGCTAGGGGCGGAGCCAGCACCGGGGAGCTGTTTTTT; CDR3: CSARGGASTGELFF
D: -; size: -; J: TRBJ2-1; V: TRBV5-1; DNA: TGCGCCAGCAGCGGACTCGACGGGAGTAGCTACAATGAGCAGTTCTTC; CDR3: CASSGLDGSSYNEQFF
D: -; size: many; J: TRBJ1-5; V: TRBV7-9; DNA: TGTGCCAGCAGCCCAGGACGGAACGGCAATCAGCCCCAGCATTTT; CDR3: CASSPGRNGNQPQHF
D: -; size: once; J: TRBJ2-5; V: TRBV15; DNA: TGTGCCACCAGCAGAGAGGGCCGCCAAGAGACCCAGTACTTC; CDR3: CATSREGRQETQYF
D: -; size: many; J: TRBJ1-4; V: TRBV20-1; DNA: TGCAGTGCTAGGGTTGAGGTTGGGGAAAAACTGTTTTTT; CDR3: CSARVEVGEKLFF
D: -; size: few; J: TRBJ2-1; V: TRBV20-1; DNA: TGCAGTGCTAGAGATGGAGTAGTGACTAATGAGCAGTTCTTC; CDR3: CSARDGVVTNEQFF
D: -; size: few; J: TRBJ1-5; V: TRBV18; DNA: TGTGCCAGCTCACCACCGATCCGGGAAGGTCAGCCCCAGCATTTT; CDR3: CASSPPIREGQPQHF
D: TRBD1; size: many; J: TRBJ1-2; V: TRBV12-3/TRBV12-4; DNA: TGTGCCAGCAGTACCTGGACAGGGGTGGTCTATGGCTACACCTTC; CDR3: CASSTWTGVVYGYTF
D: -; size: -; J: TRBJ2-5; V: TRBV28; DNA: TGTGCCAGCAGCATAATCAACAGGCTCTCCCAGTACTTC; CDR3: CASSIINRLSQYF
D: -; size: many; J: TRBJ2-1; V: TRBV5-1; DNA: TGCGCCAGCAGCCCAGCCGGGACAAGGGTCGGTGAGTTCTTC; CDR3: CASSPAGTRVGEFF
D: TRBD2; size: few; J: TRBJ2-2; V: TRBV2; DNA: TGTGCCAGCAGTGAAGCGCTTCGACTAGCGGGAGTAACCGGGGAGCTGTTTTTT; CDR3: CASSEALRLAGVTGELFF
D: TRBD2; size: many; J: TRBJ2-7; V: TRBV7-2; DNA: TGTGCCAGCAGCTTAGTGGGGGGAGGGCCAGACGAGCAGTACTTC; CDR3: CASSLVGGGPDEQYF
D: -; size: few; J: TRBJ2-7; V: TRBV10-3; DNA: TGTGCCTCGAGGGGGGTCGGGTCCTACGAGCAGTACTTC; CDR3: CASRGVGSYEQYF
D: TRBD1; size: -; J: TRBJ2-1; V: TRBV12-3/TRBV12-4; DNA: TGTGCCAGCAGTCCCGGGACAGCGTACGAGCAGTTCTTC; CDR3: CASSPGTAYEQFF
D: TRBD2; size: -; J: TRBJ2-2; V: TRBV9; DNA: TGTGCCAGCAGCGTGAGGGCGGGAGGGGCCGGGGAGCTGTTTTTT; CDR3: CASSVRAGGAGELFF
D: TRBD2; size: many; J: TRBJ2-1; V: TRBV7-2; DNA: TGTGCCAGCAGTCCTGGGCATCCGGGACTAGCGGGATTCAATGAGCAGTTCTTC; CDR3: CASSPGHPGLAGFNEQFF
D: -; size: many; J: TRBJ2-7; V: TRBV7-2; DNA: TGTGCCAGCAGCTTAGTAGGACAGACCCCATACGAGCAGTACTTC; CDR3: CASSLVGQTPYEQYF